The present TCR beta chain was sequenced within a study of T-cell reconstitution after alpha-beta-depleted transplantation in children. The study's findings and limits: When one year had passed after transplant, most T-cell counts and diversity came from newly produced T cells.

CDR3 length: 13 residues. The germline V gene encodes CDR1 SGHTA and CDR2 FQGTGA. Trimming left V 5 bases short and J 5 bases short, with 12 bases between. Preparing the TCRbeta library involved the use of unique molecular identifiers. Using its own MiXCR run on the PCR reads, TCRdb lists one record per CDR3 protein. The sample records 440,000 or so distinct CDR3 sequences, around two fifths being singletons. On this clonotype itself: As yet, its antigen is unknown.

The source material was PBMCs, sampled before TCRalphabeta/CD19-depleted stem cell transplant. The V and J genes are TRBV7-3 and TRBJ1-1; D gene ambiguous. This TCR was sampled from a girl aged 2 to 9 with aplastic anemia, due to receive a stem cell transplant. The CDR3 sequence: CASSPNGVTEAFF. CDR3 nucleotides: TGTGCCAGCAGCCCAAACGGGGTTACTGAAGCTTTCTTT.